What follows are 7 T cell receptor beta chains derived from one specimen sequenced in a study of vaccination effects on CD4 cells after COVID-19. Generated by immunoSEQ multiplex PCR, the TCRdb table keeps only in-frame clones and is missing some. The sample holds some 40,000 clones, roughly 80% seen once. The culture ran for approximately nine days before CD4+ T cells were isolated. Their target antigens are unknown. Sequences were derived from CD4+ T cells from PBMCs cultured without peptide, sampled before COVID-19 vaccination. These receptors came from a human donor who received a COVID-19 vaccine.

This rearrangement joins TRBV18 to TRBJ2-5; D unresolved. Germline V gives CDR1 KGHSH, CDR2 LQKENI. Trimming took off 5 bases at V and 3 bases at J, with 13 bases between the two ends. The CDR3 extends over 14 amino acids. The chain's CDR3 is CASSTYDGKETQYF. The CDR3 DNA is TGTGCCAGCTCAACCTACGACGGAAAAGAGACCCAGTACTTC.

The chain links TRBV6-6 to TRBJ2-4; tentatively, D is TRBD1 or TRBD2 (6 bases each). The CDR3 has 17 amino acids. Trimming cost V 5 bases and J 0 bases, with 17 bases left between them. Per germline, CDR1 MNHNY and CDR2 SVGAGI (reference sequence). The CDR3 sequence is CASSPSGGLLAKNIQYF. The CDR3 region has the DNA TGTGCCAGCAGTCCCTCCGGGGGCTTACTAGCCAAAAACATTCAGTACTTC.

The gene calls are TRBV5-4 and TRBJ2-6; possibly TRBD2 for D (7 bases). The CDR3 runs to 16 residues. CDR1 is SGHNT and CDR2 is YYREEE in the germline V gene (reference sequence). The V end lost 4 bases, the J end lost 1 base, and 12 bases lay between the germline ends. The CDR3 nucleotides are TGTGCCAGCAGCCATAAGGGGGGGTCTGGGGCCAACGTCCTGACTTTC. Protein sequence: CASSHKGGSGANVLTF.

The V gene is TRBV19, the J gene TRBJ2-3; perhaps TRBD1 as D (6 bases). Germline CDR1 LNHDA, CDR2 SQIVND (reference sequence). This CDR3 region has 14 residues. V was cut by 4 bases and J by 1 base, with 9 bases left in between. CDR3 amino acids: CASSTRQGTDTQYF. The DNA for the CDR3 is TGTGCCAGTAGTACCCGACAGGGCACAGATACGCAGTATTTT.

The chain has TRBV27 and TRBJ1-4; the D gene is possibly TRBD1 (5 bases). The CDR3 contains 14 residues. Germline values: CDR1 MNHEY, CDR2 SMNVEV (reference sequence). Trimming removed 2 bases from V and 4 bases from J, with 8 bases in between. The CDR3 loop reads CASSLMGVNEKLFF. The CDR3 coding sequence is TGTGCCAGCAGTTTAATGGGGGTTAATGAAAAACTGTTTTTT.

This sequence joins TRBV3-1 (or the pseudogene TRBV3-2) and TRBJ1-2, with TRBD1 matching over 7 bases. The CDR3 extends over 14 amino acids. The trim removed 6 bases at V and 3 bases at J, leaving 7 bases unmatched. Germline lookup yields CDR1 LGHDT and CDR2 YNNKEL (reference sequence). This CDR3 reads CASRRGGADYGYTF. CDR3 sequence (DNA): TGTGCCAGCAGGCGAGGGGGCGCGGACTATGGCTACACCTTC.

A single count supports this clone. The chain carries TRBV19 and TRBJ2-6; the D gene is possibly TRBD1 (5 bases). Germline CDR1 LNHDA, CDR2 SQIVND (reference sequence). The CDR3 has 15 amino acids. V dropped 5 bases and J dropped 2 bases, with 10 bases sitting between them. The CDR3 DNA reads TGTGCCAGTAGTTTTTTCAGGGCTGGGGCCAACGTCCTGACTTTC. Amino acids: CASSFFRAGANVLTF.